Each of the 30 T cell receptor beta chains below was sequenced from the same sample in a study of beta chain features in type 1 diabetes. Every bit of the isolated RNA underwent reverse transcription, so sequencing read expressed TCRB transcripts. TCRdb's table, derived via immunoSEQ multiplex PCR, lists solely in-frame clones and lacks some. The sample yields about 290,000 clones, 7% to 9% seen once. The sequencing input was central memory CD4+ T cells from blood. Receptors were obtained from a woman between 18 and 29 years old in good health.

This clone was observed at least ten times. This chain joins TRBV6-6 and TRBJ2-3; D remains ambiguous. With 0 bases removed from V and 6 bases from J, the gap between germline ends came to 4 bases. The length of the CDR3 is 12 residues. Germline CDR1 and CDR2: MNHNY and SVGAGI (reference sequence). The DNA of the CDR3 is TGTGCCAGCAGTTACTCGCAGGATACGCAGTATTTT. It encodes CASSYSQDTQYF.

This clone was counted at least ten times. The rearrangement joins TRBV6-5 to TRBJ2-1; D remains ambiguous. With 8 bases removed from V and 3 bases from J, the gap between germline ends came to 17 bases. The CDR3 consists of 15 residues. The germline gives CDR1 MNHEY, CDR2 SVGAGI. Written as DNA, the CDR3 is TGTGCCAGCCGAAACACTCTTCAATTCTACAATGAGCAGTTCTTC. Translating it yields CASRNTLQFYNEQFF.

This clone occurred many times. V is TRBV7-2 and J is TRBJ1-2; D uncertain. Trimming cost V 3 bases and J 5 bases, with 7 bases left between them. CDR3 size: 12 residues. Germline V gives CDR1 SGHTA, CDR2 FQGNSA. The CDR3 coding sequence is TGTGCCAGCAGCTTCAGGCTTTATGGCTACACCTTC. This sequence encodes CASSFRLYGYTF.

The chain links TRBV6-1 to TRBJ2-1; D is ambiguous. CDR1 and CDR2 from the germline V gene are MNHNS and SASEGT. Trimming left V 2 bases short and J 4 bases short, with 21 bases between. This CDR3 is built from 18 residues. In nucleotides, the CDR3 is TGTGCCAGCAGTGAATTAGAGACGGCGGACGGATTTTACAATGAGCAGTTCTTC. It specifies CASSELETADGFYNEQFF.

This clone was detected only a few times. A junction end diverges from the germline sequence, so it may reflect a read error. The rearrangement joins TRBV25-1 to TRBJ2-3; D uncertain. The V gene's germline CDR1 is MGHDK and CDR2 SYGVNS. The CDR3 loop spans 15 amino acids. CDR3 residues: CASSEWLGLADAQYF. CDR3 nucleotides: TGTGCCAGCAGTGAATGGCTAGGGTTGGCAGATGCGCAGTATTTT.

In DNA, the CDR3 is TGTGCCAGCAGCTCGGGTGTCCTAGCGGGGAACAATGAGCAGTTCTTC. It specifies CASSSGVLAGNNEQFF. The V call is TRBV5-4, the J call TRBJ2-1, with 9 bases aligning to TRBD2. With 3 bases clipped from V and 5 bases from J, the junction kept 9 bases outside the gene matches. The CDR3 consists of 16 residues. From germline, CDR1 is SGHNT and CDR2 YYREEE (reference sequence).

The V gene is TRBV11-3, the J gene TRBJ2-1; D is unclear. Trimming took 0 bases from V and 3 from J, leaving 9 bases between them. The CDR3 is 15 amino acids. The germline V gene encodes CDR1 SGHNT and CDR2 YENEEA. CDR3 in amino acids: CASSLEMGYYNEQFF. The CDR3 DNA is TGTGCCAGCAGCTTAGAAATGGGCTACTACAATGAGCAGTTCTTC. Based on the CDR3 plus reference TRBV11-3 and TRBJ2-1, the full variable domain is EAGVVQSPRYKIIEKKQPVAFWCNPISGHNTLYWYLQNLGQGPELLIRYENEEAVDDSQLPKDRFSAERLKGVDSTLKIQPAELGDSAVYLCASSLEMGYYNEQFFGPGTRLTVL.

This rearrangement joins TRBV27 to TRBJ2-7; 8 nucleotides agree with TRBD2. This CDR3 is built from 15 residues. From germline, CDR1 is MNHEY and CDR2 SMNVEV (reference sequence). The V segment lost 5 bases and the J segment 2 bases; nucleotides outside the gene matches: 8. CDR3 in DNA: TGTGCCAGCAGTGAAAGCGGGAGTACAACCTACGAGCAGTACTTC. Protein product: CASSESGSTTYEQYF.

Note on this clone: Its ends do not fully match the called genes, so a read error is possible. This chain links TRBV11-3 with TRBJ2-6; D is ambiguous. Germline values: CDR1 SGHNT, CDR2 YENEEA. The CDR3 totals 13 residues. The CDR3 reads CASSLGPSKVLTF. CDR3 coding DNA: TGTGCCAGCAGCTTAGGACCTTCCAAGGTCCTGACTTTC.

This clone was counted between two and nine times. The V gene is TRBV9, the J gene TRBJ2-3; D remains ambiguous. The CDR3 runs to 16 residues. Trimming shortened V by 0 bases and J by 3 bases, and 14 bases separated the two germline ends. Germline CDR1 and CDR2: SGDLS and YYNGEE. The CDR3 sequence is CASSVAGNMGTDTQYF. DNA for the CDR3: TGTGCCAGCAGCGTAGCTGGCAACATGGGGACAGATACGCAGTATTTT.

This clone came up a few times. The CDR3 reads CASSLLTGTKNIQYF. The DNA of the CDR3 is TGTGCCAGCAGTCTCTTGACAGGGACCAAAAACATTCAGTACTTC. The chain recombines TRBV27 with TRBJ2-4; 7 nucleotides align to TRBD1. CDR3 length equals 15 residues. Looked up from germline, CDR1 is MNHEY and CDR2 is SMNVEV (reference sequence). Trimming took 5 bases from V and 2 from J; bases not matched to a gene: 6.

CDR3 amino acids: CASSSQGGQNTGELFF. The CDR3 DNA sequence: TGTGCCAGCAGTAGTCAGGGTGGCCAGAACACCGGGGAGCTGTTTTTT. The chain couples TRBV7-6 to TRBJ2-2, with D possibly being TRBD1 (5 bases). Trimming pared 6 bases from V and 1 base from J, leaving 15 bases between. From germline, CDR1 is SGHVS and CDR2 FNYEAQ. The length of the CDR3 is 16 residues.

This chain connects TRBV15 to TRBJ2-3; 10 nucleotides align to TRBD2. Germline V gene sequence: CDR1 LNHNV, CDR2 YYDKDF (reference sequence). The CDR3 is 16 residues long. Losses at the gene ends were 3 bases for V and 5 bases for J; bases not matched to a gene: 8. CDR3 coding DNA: TGTGCCACCAGCAGGGACCTAGCGGGAGCTGGAGATACGCAGTATTTT. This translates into CATSRDLAGAGDTQYF.

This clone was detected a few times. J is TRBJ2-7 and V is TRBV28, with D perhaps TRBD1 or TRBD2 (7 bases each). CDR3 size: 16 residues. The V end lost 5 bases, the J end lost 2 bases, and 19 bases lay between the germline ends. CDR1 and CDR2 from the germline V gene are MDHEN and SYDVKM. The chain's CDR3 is CASSPPLGRGPYEQYV. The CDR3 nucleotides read TGTGCCAGCAGTCCACCGTTAGGGAGGGGGCCCTACGAGCAGTACGTC.

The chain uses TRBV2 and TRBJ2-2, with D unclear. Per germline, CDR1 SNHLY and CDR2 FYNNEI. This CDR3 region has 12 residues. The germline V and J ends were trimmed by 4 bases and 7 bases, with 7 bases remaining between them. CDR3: CASSVDVGELFF. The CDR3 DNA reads TGTGCCAGCAGTGTGGACGTCGGGGAGCTGTTTTTT.

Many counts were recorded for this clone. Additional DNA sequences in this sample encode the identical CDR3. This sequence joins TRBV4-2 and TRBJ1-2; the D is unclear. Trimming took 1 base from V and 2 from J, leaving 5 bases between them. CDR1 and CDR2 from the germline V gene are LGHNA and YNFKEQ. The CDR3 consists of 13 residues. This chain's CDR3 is CASSQVDNYGYTF. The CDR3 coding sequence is TGTGCCAGCAGCCAAGTGGACAACTATGGCTACACCTTC.

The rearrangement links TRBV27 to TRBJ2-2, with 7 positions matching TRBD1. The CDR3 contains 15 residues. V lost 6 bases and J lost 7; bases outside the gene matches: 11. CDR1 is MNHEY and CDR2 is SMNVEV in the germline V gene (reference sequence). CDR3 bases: TGTGCCAGCAGCCTTACAGGGGTTATAAGCGGGGAGCTGTTTTTT. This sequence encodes CASSLTGVISGELFF.

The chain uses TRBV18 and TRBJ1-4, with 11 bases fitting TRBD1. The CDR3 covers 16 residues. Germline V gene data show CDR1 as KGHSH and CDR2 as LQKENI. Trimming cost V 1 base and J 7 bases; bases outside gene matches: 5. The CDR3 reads CASSPRTGGGSEKLFF. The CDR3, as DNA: TGTGCCAGCTCACCACGGACAGGGGGCGGAAGTGAAAAACTGTTTTTT.

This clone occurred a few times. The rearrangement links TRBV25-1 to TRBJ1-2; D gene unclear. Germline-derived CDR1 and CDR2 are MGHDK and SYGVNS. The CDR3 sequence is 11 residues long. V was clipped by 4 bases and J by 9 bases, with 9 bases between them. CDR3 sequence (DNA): TGTGCCAGCAGTGGTGGCCTTCGCTACACCTTC. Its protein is CASSGGLRYTF.

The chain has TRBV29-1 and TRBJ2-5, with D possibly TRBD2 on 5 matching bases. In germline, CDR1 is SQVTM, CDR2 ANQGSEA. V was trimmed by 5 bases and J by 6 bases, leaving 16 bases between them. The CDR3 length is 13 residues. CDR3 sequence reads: CSVNGGSIQTQYF. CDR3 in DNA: TGCAGCGTTAACGGTGGGAGTATACAGACCCAGTACTTC.

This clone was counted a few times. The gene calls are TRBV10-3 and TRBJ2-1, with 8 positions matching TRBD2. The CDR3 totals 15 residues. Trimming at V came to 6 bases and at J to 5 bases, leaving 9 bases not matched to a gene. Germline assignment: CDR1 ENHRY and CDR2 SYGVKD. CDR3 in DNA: TGTGCCATCAGCCTGGACGGGAGGGCCCACAATGAGCAGTTCTTC. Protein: CAISLDGRAHNEQFF.

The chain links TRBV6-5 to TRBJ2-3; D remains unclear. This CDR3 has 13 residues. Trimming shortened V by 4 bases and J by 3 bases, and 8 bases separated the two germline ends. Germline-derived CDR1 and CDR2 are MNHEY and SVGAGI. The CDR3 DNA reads TGTGCCAGCAGTTCTTGGGGAACAGATACGCAGTATTTT. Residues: CASSSWGTDTQYF.

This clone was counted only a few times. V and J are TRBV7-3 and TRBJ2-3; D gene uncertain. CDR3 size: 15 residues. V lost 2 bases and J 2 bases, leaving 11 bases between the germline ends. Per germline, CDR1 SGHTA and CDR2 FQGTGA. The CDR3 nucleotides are TGTGCCAGCAGCTTACGGTCGGGCCCCACAGATACGCAGTATTTT. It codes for CASSLRSGPTDTQYF.

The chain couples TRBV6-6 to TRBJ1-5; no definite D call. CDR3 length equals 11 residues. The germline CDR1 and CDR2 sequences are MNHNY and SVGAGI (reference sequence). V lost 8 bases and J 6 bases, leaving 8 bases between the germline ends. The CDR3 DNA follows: TGTGCCAGCGGATCCAGTCAGCCCCAGCATTTT. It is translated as CASGSSQPQHF.

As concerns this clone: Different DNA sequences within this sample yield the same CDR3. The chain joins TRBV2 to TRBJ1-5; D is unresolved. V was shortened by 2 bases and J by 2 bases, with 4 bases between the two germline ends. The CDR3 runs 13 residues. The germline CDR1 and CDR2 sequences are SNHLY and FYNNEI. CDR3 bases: TGTGCCAGCAGTGAATCCCGCAATCAGCCCCAGCATTTT. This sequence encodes CASSESRNQPQHF.

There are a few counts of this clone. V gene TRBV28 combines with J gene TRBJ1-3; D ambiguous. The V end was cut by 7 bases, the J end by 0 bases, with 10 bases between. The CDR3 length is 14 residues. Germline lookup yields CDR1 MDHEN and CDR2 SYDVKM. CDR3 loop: CASTRTRSGNTIYF. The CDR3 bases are TGTGCCAGCACCCGAACCCGCTCTGGAAACACCATATATTTT.

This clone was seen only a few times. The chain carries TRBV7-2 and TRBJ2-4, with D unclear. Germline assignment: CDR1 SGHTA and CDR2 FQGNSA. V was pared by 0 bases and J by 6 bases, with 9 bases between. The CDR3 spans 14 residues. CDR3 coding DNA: TGTGCCAGCAGCTTAGCGAGTGAGCGAAACATTCAGTACTTC. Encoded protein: CASSLASERNIQYF.

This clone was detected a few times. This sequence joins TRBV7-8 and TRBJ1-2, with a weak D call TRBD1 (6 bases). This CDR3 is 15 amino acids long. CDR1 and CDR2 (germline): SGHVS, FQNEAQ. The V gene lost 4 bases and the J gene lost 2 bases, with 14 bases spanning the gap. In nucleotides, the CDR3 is TGTGCCAGCAGCTCAGTCGGCAGGGGCAACTATGGCTACACCTTC. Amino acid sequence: CASSSVGRGNYGYTF. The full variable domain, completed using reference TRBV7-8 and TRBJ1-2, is GAGVSQSPRYKVAKRGQDVALRCDPISGHVSLFWYQQALGQGPEFLTYFQNEAQLDKSGLPSDRFFAERPEGSVSTLKIQRTQQEDSAVYLCASSSVGRGNYGYTFGSGTRLTVV.

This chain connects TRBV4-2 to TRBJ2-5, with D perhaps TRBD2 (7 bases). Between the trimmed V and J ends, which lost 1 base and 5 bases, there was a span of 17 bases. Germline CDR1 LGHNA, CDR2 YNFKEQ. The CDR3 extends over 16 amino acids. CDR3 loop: CASSQGFAEGGETQYF. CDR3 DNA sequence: TGTGCCAGCAGCCAAGGCTTTGCGGAGGGGGGGGAGACCCAGTACTTC.

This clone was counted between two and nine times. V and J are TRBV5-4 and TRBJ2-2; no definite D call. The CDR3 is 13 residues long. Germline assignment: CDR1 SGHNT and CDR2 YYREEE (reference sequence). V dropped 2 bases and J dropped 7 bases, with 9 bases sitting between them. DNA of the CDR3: TGTGCCAGCAGCTTTCGCGGCAACGGGGAGCTGTTTTTT. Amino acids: CASSFRGNGELFF. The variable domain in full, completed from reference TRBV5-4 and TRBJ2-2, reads ETGVTQSPTHLIKTRGQQVTLRCSSQSGHNTVSWYQQALGQGPQFIFQYYREEENGRGNFPPRFSGLQFPNYSSELNVNALELDDSALYLCASSFRGNGELFFGEGSRLTVL.